This TCR beta chain was found in a study of post-analysis software for immune sequencing data. Study-level background: The cohort encompassed relapsing-remitting, secondary progressive and progressive-relapsing multiple sclerosis disease courses. General study results and limits: Diversity measured as normalized Chao1 was significantly lower in multiple sclerosis patients than in controls. Same-batch preparations were strongly co-clustered by F measure. Patients carried 4 or 5 TRBV segments more frequently than controls did, and TRBV5-6, TRBV5-1 and TRBV20-1 were among them.

As concerns this clonotype: The antigen is unknown.

Germline CDR1 is MNHEY and CDR2 is SVGEGT. This CDR3 is 21 amino acids long. V lost 3 bases and J 3 bases, leaving 32 bases between the germline ends. Unique-molecular-identifier-tagged TCR beta cDNA libraries were used. T cells numbering about 0.95 to 11 million gave rise to 450,000 to 550,000 cDNA molecules. From the PCR reads, TCRdb called clonotypes with MiXCR, one entry per CDR3 protein. The sample has about half a million distinct CDR3 sequences, less than 45% seen once. The material sequenced was blood. The TCR originated in a girl aged 5-17 years with multiple sclerosis. The chain combines TRBV6-2 or TRBV6-3 with TRBJ2-5, with a weak D call TRBD2 (7 bases). The CDR3 nucleotides read TGTGCCAGCAGTTATCTCTCTAAAATGGGGGCGCTAGCGGTCCCAAAAGAGACCCAGTACTTC. Encoded protein: CASSYLSKMGALAVPKETQYF.